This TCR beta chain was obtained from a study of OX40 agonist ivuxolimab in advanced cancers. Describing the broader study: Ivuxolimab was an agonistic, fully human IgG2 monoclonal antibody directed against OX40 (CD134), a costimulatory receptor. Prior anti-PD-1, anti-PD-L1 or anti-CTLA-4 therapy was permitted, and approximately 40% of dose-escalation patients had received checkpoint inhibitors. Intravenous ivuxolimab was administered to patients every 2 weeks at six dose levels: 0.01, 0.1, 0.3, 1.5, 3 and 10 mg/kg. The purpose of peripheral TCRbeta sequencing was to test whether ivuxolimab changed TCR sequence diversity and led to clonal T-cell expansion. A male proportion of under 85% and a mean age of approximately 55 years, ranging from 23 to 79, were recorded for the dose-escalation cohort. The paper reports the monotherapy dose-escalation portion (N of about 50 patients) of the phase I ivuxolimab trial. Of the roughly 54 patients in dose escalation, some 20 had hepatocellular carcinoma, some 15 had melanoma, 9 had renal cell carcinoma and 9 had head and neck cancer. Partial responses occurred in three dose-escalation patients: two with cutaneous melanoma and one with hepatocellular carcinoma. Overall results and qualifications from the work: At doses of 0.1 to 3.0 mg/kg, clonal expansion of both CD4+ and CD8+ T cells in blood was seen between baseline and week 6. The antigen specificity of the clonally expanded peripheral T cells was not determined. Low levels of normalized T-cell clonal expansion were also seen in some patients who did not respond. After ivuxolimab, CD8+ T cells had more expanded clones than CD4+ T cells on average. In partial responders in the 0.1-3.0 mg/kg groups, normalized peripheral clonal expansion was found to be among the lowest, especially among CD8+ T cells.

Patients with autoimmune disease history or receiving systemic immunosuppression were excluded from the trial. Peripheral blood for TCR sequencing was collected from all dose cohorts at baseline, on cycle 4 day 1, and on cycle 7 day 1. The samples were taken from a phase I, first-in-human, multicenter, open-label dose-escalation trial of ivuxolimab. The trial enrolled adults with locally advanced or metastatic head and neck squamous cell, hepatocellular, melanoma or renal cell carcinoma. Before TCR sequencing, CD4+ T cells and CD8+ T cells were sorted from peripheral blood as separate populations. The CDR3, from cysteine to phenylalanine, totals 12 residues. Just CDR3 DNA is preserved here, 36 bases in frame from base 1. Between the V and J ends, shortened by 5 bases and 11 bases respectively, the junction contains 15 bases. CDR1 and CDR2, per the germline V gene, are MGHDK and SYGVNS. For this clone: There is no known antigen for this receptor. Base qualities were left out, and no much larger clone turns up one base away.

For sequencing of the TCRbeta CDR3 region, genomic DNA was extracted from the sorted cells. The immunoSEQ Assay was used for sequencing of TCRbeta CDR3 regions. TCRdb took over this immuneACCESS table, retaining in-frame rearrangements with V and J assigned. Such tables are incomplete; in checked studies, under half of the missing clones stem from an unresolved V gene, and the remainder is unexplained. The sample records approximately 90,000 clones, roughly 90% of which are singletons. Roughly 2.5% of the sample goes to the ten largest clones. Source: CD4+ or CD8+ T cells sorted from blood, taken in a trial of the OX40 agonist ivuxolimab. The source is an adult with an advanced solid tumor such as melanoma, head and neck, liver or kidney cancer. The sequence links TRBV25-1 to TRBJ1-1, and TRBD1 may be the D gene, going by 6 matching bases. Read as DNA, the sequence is TGTGCCAGCAGTTTGCCGGGGGCCGGGGCTTTCTTT. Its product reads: CASSLPGAGAFF.